The 10 T cell receptor beta chains reported below all come from one sample, sequenced in a study of T cell changes during pregnancy in multiple sclerosis. Measured with immunoSEQ multiplex PCR; TCRdb has only the in-frame clones, and not every one. The sample records 25,000 to 30,000 clones, around 90% being singletons. This specimen consisted of CD4+ T cells from peripheral blood mononuclear cells, obtained in the first trimester of pregnancy. These receptors were obtained from a female donor in good health, enrolled as a control in a pregnancy study.

V and J are TRBV25-1 and TRBJ1-6; TRBD1 matches 7 bases. The germline V gene has CDR1 MGHDK and CDR2 SYGVNS. The CDR3 runs 14 residues. With V trimmed by 6 bases and J by 6 bases, 5 bases remained unmatched. CDR3 loop: CASRETGFNSPLHF. The CDR3 nucleotides are TGTGCCAGCAGAGAGACAGGGTTTAATTCACCCCTCCACTTT.

The chain uses TRBV7-8 and TRBJ1-5; 7 nucleotides line up with TRBD1. The CDR3 extends over 18 amino acids. V was pared by 3 bases and J by 1 base, with 12 bases of the junction left unmatched. Germline V lookup: CDR1 SGHVS, CDR2 FQNEAQ. The CDR3 coding sequence is TGTGCCAGCAGCTTTTGGACAGGAGGATTGAGCAGCAATCAGCCCCAGCATTTT. This codes for CASSFWTGGLSSNQPQHF. The full variable domain, its missing parts supplied by reference TRBV7-8 and TRBJ1-5, is GAGVSQSPRYKVAKRGQDVALRCDPISGHVSLFWYQQALGQGPEFLTYFQNEAQLDKSGLPSDRFFAERPEGSVSTLKIQRTQQEDSAVYLCASSFWTGGLSSNQPQHFGDGTRLSIL.

The genes are TRBV7-2 and TRBJ2-3, with D possibly being TRBD2 (6 bases). This CDR3 region has 16 residues. From germline, CDR1 is SGHTA and CDR2 FQGNSA. Trimming removed 1 base from V and 2 bases from J, with 13 bases in between. CDR3 nucleotide sequence: TGTGCCAGCAGCTTAGGTGCGGGGCTAGCCACAGATACGCAGTATTTT. Translation gives CASSLGAGLATDTQYF.

The chain employs TRBV7-2 and TRBJ2-7, with TRBD1 matching over 9 bases. With V trimmed by 1 base and J by 2 bases, 3 bases remained unmatched. This CDR3 has 15 residues. Germline CDR1 is SGHTA and CDR2 is FQGNSA. DNA of the CDR3: TGTGCCAGCAGCTTAGAAGGGACAGGGCCCTACGAGCAGTACTTC. Amino acid sequence: CASSLEGTGPYEQYF.

This chain joins TRBV28 and TRBJ1-5; possible D gene TRBD1, 5 bases. Germline V gives CDR1 MDHEN, CDR2 SYDVKM. Trimming cost V 5 bases and J 6 bases, with 20 bases left between them. The CDR3 length is 16 residues. For the CDR3, the DNA is TGTGCCAGCAGTGGGACTCAGATCAAGGGGATTCAGCCCCAGCATTTT. Protein product: CASSGTQIKGIQPQHF.

The chain employs TRBV13 and TRBJ2-7; 7 nucleotides match TRBD1. The V gene's germline CDR1 is PRHDT and CDR2 FYEKMQ (reference sequence). CDR3 size: 13 residues. After removal of 2 bases from V and 3 bases from J, the junction contained 1 base not matched to a gene. Here the CDR3 DNA reads TGTGCCAGCAGCTTATACAGGGGCTACGAGCAGTACTTC. It yields the protein CASSLYRGYEQYF.

V usage is TRBV19 and J usage is TRBJ2-2; 9 nucleotides agree with TRBD1. The length of the CDR3 is 14 residues. CDR1 LNHDA and CDR2 SQIVND come from the germline V gene (reference sequence). Trimming at V came to 9 bases and at J to 6 bases, leaving 8 bases not matched to a gene. The CDR3 nucleotides are TGTGCCAGCCGGGACAGGGAAGGTTCCGGGGAGCTGTTTTTT. Translating it yields CASRDREGSGELFF.

The genes are TRBV5-1 and TRBJ1-1; possible D gene TRBD1, 6 bases. The V gene's germline CDR1 is SGHRS and CDR2 YFSETQ. V lost 4 bases and J lost 3, with 19 bases in between. The CDR3 sequence is 16 residues long. In DNA, the CDR3 is TGCGCCAGCAGCCGTCCCACCCAGGGGACGTACACTGAAGCTTTCTTT. This translates into CASSRPTQGTYTEAFF.

V gene TRBV7-6 combines with J gene TRBJ2-3; possible D gene TRBD2, 6 bases. Trimming pared 4 bases from V and 3 bases from J, leaving 11 bases between. Germline CDR1 is SGHVS and CDR2 is FNYEAQ. CDR3 length: 14 amino acids. In DNA form, the CDR3 reads TGTGCCAGCAGCTCCGCGGGGAGGACAGATACGCAGTATTTT. This gives the protein CASSSAGRTDTQYF.

The table lists this clone with a few counts. The rearrangement joins TRBV2 to TRBJ2-7, with 10 bases that match TRBD2. Germline loops: CDR1 SNHLY, CDR2 FYNNEI. The CDR3 loop spans 15 amino acids. Trimming at V came to 2 bases and at J to 6 bases, leaving 7 bases not matched to a gene. CDR3: CASSESSSGGSEQYF. The CDR3 nucleotides read TGTGCCAGCAGTGAATCGTCTAGCGGGGGCTCCGAGCAGTACTTC.